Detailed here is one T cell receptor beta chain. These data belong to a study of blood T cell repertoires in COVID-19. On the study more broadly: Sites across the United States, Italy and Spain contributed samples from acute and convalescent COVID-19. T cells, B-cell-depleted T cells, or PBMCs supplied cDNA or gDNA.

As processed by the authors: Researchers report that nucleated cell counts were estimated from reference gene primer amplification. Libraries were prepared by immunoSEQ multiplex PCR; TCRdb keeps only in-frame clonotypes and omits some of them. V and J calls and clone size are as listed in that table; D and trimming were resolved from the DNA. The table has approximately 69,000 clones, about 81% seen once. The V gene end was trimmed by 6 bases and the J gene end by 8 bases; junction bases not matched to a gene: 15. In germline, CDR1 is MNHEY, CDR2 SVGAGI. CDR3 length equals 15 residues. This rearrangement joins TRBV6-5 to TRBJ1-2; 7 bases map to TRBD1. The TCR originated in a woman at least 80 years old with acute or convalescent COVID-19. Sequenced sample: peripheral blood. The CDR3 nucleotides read TGTGCCAGCAGGGCTACGACAGGGAACCACCGCGGCTACACCTTC. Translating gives CASRATTGNHRGYTF.